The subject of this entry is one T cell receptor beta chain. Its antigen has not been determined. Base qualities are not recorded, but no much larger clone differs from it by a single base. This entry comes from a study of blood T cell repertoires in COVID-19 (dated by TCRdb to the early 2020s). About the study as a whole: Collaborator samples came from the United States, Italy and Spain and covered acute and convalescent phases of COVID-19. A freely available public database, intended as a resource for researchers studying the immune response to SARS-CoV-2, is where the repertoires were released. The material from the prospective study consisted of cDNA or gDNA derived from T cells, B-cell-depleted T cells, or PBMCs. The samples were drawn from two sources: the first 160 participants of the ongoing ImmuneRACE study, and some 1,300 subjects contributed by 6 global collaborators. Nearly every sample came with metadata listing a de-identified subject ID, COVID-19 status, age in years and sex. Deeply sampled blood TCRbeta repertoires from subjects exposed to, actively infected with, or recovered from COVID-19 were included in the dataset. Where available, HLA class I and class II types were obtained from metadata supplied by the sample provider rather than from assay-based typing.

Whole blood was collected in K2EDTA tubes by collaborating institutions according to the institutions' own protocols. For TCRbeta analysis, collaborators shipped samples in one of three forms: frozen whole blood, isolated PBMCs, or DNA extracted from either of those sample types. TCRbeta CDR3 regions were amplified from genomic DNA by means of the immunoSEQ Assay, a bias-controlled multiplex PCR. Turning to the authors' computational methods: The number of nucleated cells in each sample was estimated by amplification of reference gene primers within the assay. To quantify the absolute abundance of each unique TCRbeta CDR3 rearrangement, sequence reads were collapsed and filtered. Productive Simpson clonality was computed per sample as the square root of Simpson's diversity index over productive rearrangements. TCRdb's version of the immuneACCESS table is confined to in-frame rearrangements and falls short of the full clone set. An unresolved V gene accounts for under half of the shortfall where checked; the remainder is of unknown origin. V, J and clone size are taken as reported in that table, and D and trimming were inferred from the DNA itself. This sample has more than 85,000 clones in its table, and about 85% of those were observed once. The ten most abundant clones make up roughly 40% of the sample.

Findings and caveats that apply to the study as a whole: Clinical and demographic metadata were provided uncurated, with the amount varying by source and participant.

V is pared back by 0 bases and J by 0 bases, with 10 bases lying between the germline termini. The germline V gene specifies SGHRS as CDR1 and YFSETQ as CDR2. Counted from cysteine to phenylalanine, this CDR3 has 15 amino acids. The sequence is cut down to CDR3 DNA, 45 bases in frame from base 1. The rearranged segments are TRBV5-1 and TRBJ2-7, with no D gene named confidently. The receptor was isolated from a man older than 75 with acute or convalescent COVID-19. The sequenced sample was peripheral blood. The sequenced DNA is TGCGCCAGCAGCTTGGGGGCCCCCGTCTCCTACGAGCAGTACTTC. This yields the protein CASSLGAPVSYEQYF. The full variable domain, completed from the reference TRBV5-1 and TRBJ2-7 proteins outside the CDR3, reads KAGVTQTPRYLIKTRGQQVTLSCSPISGHRSVSWYQQTPGQGLQFLFEYFSETQRNKGNFPGRFSGRQFSNSRSEMNVSTLELGDSALYLCASSLGAPVSYEQYFGPGTRLTVT.